This TCR beta chain was identified during a study of T cell responses to AZD1222 COVID-19 vaccine. Overall study results and limits: Repertoires in all cases were sampled only once the peak T cell response had passed. Nearly half of the spike-specific TCRs reportedly recognize variant regions that carry no mutations. The CD4 TCRs associated with vaccination extended across spike and predominated at 160-218 and 743-854.

V trimming: 3 bases; J trimming: 5 bases; junction bases outside the gene matches: 9. Germline lookup yields CDR1 LNHDA and CDR2 SQIVND (reference sequence). The CDR3 totals 16 residues. On this clone: The target antigen is unknown.

TCRdb's table, derived via immunoSEQ multiplex PCR, lists solely in-frame clones and lacks some. This table holds some 170,000 clones, just over 90% found once. Sequenced here: peripheral blood, sampled on day 0 of AZD1222 vaccination. This chain uses TRBV19 with TRBJ2-7, with 11 bases that match TRBD2. The clonotype comes from an adult in good health. The DNA for the CDR3 is TGTGCCAGTAGTATGGACCCGGGACTAGCGGTCGACGAGCAGTACTTC. Protein sequence: CASSMDPGLAVDEQYF. The full variable domain, in which reference TRBV19 and TRBJ2-7 provide the parts outside the CDR3, is DGGITQSPKYLFRKEGQNVTLSCEQNLNHDAMYWYRQDPGQGLRLIYYSQIVNDFQKGDIAEGYSVSREKKESFPLTVTSAQKNPTAFYLCASSMDPGLAVDEQYFGPGTRLTVT.